This TCR beta chain was observed in a study of control samples from healthy donors and cancer patients. The table lists this clone with a count of one. Using immunoSEQ multiplex PCR, the repertoire was profiled, and TCRdb retains in-frame clones only, with some absent. Here the sample spans about 150,000 clones, just under 95% being singletons. CDR1 and CDR2 from the germline V gene are SGDLS and YYNGEE. The CDR3 consists of 15 residues. V was pared by 4 bases and J by 6 bases, with 14 bases between. The receptor comes from a middle-aged man in good health. The V gene is TRBV9, the J gene TRBJ1-6; D perhaps matches TRBD1 (5 bases). The sequencing input was blood. Written as DNA, the CDR3 is TGTGCCAGCAGCCTCGGGACGGCACGTAATTCACCCCTCCACTTT. This gives the protein CASSLGTARNSPLHF.